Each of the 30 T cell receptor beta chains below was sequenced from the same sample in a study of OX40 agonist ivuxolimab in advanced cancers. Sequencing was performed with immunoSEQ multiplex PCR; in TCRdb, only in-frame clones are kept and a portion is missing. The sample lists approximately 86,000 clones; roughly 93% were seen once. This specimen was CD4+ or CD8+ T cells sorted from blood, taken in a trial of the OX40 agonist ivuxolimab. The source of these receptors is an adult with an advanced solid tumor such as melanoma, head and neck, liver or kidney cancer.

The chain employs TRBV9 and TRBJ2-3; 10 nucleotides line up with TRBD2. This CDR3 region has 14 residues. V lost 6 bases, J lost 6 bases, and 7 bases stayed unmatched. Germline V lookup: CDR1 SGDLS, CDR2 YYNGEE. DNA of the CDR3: TGTGCCAGCACTAAAGCGGGAGGGTTGGATACGCAGTATTTT. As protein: CASTKAGGLDTQYF.

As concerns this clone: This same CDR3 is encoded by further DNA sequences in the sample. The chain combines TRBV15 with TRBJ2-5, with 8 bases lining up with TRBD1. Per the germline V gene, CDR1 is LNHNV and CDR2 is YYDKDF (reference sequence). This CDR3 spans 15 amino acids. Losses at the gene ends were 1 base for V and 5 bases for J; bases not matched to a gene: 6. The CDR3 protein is CATSRAPGGRETQYF. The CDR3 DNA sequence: TGTGCCACCAGCAGAGCCCCAGGGGGCCGGGAGACCCAGTACTTC.

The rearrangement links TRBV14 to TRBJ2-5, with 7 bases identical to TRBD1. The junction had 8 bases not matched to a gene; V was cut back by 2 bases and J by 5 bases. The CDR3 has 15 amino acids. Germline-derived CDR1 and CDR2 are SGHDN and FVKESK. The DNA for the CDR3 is TGTGCCAGCAGCCAAACCCTGGGCAGGGGGGAGACCCAGTACTTC. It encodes CASSQTLGRGETQYF. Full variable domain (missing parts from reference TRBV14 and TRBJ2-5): EAGVTQFPSHSVIEKGQTVTLRCDPISGHDNLYWYRRVMGKEIKFLLHFVKESKQDESGMPNNRFLAERTGGTYSTLKVQPAELEDSGVYFCASSQTLGRGETQYFGPGTRLLVL.

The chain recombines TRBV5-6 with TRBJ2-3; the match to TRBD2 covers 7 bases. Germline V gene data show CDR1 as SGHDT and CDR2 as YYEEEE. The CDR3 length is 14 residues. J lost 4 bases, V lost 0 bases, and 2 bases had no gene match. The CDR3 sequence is CASSLVAGADTQYF. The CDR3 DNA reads TGTGCCAGCAGCTTGGTAGCGGGCGCAGATACGCAGTATTTT.

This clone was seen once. The CDR3 sequence: CASSNMASSGNTIYF. CDR3 DNA: TGTGCCAGCAGTAACATGGCGTCCTCTGGAAACACCATATATTTT. The gene calls are TRBV6-5 and TRBJ1-3; D remains unclear. CDR1 and CDR2 from the germline V gene are MNHEY and SVGAGI. The CDR3 loop spans 15 amino acids. Trimming took off 5 bases at V and 0 bases at J, with 11 bases between the two ends.

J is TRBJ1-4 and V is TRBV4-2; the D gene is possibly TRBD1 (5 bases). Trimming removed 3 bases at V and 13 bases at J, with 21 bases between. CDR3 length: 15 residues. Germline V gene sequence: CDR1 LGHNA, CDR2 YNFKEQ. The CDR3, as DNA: TGTGCCAGCAGCCACCGGGACCCAGGAAATGTAGGACTGTTTTTT. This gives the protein CASSHRDPGNVGLFF.

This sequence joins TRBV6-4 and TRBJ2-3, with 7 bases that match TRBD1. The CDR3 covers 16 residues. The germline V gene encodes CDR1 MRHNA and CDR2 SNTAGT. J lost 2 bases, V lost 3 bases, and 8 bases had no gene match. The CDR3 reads CASSDPGQLYTDTQYF. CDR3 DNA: TGTGCCAGCAGTGATCCGGGACAGCTCTACACAGATACGCAGTATTTT.

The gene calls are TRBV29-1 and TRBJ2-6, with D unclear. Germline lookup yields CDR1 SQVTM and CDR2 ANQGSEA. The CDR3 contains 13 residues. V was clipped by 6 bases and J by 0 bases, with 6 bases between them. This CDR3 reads CSVLRSGANVLTF. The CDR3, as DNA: TGCAGCGTCTTACGCTCTGGGGCCAACGTCCTGACTTTC.

CDR3 sequence reads: CASSGTSGRADTQYF. The CDR3 DNA follows: TGTGCCAGCAGTGGGACTAGCGGGAGGGCAGATACGCAGTATTTT. The chain is built from TRBV2 and TRBJ2-3, with 15 positions matching TRBD2. Germline V lookup: CDR1 SNHLY, CDR2 FYNNEI. The CDR3 is 15 amino acids. J lost 4 bases, V lost 4 bases, and 0 bases had no gene match.

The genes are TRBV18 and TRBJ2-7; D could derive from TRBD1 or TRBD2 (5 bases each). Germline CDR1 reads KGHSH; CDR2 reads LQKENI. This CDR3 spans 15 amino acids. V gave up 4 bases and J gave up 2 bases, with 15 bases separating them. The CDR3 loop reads CASSRDLSPTYEQYF. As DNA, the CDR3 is TGTGCCAGCTCACGGGACCTCTCCCCCACCTACGAGCAGTACTTC.

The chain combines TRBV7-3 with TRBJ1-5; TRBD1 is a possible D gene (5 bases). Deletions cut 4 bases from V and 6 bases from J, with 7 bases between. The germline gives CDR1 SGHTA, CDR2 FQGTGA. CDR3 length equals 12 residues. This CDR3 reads CASSWRGQPQHF. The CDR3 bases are TGTGCCAGCAGCTGGAGGGGTCAGCCCCAGCATTTT.

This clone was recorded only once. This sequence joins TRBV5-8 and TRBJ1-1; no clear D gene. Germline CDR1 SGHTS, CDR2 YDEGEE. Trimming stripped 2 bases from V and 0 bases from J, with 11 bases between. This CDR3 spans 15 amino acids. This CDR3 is CASSFRGMMNTEAFF. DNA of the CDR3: TGTGCCAGCAGCTTTCGGGGAATGATGAACACTGAAGCTTTCTTT.

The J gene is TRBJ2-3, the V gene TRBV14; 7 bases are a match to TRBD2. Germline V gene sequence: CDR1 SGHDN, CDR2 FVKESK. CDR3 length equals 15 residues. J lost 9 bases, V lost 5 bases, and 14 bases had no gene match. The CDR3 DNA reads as TGTGCCAGCAGCAAGAAGGGACTACTATGGGGGACGCAGTATTTT. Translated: CASSKKGLLWGTQYF. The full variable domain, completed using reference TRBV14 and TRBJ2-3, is EAGVTQFPSHSVIEKGQTVTLRCDPISGHDNLYWYRRVMGKEIKFLLHFVKESKQDESGMPNNRFLAERTGGTYSTLKVQPAELEDSGVYFCASSKKGLLWGTQYFGPGTRLTVL.

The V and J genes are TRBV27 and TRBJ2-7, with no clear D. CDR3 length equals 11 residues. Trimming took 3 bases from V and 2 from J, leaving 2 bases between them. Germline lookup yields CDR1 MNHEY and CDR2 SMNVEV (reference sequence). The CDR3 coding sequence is TGTGCCAGCAGTTTCGCCTACGAGCAGTACTTC. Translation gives CASSFAYEQYF.

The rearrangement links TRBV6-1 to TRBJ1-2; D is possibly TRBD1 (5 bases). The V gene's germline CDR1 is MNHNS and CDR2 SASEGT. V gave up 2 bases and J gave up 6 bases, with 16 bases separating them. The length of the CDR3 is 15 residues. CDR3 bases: TGTGCCAGCAGTGAAACCCCGGGCAGGGAGAATGGCTACACCTTC. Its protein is CASSETPGRENGYTF.

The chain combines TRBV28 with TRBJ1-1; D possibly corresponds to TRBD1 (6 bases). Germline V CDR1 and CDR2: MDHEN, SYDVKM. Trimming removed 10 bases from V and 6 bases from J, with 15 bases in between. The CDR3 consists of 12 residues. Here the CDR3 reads CAIGRGSPEAFF. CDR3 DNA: TGTGCCATAGGGAGGGGGTCGCCTGAAGCTTTCTTT.

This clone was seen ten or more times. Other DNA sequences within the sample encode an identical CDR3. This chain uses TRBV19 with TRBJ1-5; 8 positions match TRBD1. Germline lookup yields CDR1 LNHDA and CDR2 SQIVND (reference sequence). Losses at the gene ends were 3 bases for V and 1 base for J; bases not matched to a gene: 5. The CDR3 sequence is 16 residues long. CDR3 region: CASSINRGSSNQPQHF. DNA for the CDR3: TGTGCCAGTAGTATTAACAGGGGGTCGAGCAATCAGCCCCAGCATTTT.

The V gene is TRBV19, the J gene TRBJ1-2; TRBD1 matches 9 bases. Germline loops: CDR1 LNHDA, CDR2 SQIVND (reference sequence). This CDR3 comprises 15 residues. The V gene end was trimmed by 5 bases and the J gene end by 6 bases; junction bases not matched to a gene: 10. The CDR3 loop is CASSPRTGAGDGYTF. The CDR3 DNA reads TGTGCCAGTAGTCCCCGGACAGGGGCGGGCGATGGCTACACCTTC.

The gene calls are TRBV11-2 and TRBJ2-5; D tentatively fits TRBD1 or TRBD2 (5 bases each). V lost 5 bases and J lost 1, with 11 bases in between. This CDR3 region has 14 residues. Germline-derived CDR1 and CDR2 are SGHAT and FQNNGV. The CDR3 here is CASSGWGRQETQYF. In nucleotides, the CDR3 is TGTGCCAGCAGCGGATGGGGACGCCAAGAGACCCAGTACTTC.

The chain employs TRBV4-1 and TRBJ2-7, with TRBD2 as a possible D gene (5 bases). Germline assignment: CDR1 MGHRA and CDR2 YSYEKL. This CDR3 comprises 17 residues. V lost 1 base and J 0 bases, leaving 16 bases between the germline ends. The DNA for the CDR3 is TGCGCCAGCAGCCAAGGATTAATAGGTGGGAGCTCCTACGAGCAGTACTTC. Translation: CASSQGLIGGSSYEQYF.

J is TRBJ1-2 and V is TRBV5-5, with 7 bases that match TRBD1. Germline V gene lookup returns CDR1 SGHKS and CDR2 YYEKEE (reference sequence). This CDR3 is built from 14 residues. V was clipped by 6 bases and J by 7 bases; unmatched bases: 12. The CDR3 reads CASTGGVKRGGYTF. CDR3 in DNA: TGTGCCAGCACAGGGGGGGTAAAGAGGGGTGGCTACACCTTC.

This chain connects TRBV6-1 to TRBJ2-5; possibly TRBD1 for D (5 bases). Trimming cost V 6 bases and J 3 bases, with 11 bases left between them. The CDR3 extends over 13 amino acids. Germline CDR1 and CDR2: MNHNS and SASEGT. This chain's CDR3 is CASSTTGEETQYF. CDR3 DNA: TGTGCCAGCAGCACCACAGGAGAAGAGACCCAGTACTTC.

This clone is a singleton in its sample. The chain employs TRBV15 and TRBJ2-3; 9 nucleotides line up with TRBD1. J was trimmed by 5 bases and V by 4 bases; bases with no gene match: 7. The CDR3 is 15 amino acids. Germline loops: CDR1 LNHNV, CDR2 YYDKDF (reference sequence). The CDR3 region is CATSTSGTGLDTQYF. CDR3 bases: TGTGCCACCAGCACCTCCGGGACAGGGTTAGATACGCAGTATTTT.

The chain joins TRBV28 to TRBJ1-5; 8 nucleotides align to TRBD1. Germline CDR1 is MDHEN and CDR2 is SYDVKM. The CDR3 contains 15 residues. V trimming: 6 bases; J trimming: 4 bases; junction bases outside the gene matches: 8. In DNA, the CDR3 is TGTGCCAGCAGAACGCGGGGACAGGCGAATCAGCCCCAGCATTTT. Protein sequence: CASRTRGQANQPQHF.

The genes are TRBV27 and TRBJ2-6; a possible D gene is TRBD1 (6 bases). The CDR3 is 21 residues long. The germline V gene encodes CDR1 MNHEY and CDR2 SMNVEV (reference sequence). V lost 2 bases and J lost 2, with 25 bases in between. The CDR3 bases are TGTGCCAGCAGTTTAGGGGGCATATTGAGAGGTCCCTGGGCTGGGGCCAACGTCCTGACTTTC. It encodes CASSLGGILRGPWAGANVLTF.

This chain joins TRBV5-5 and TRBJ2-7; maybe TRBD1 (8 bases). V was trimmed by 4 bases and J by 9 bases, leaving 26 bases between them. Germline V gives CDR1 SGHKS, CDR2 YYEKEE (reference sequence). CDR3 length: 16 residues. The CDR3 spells CASSPTILTGGAMQYF. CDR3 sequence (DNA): TGTGCCAGCAGCCCGACCATTCTAACAGGGGGGGCTATGCAGTACTTC.

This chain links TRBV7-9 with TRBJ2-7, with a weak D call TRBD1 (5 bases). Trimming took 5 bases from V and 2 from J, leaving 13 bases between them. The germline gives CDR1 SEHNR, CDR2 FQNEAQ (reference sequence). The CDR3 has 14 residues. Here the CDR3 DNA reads TGTGCCAGCAGCCTAGGACATCCTCCCTACGAGCAGTACTTC. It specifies CASSLGHPPYEQYF.

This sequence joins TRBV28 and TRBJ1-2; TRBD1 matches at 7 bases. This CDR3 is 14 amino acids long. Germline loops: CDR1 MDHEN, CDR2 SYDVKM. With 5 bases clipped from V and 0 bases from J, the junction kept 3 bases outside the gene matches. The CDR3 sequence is CASSNRGTNYGYTF. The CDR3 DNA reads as TGTGCCAGCAGTAACAGGGGAACTAACTATGGCTACACCTTC.

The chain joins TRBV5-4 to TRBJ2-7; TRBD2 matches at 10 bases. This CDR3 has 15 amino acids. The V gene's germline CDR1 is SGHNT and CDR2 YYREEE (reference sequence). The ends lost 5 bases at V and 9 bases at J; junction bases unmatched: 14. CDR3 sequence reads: CASRQGLAELNTQYF. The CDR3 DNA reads TGTGCCAGCAGACAAGGACTAGCGGAACTTAATACGCAGTACTTC.

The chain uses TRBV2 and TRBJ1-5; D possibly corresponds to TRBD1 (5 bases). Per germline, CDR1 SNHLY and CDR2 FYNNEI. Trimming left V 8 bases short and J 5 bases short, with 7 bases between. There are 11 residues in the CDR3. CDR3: CASGGYQPQHF. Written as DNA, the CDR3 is TGTGCCAGCGGGGGTTATCAGCCCCAGCATTTT.